The present T cell receptor (beta chain) was sequenced within a study of T cell repertoires in aging, cancer and after chemotherapy. Study-wide background: Healthy donor repertoires were recorded over several months to years and showed clear clonal overlap. The full dataset contained 8.5 million to 10 million TCR reads. Study results and caveats: No conclusions about immunological memory after chemotherapy can be drawn from the repertoire data.

TRB rearrangements spanning V, D and J were amplified using mixed TRB-A/B primers. Via MiXCR, TCRdb re-called the multiplex PCR reads, giving one row per CDR3 protein. The sample carries roughly 15,000 distinct CDR3 sequences, 45% to 50% recorded once. Peripheral blood genomic DNA, not sorted cells or RNA, was the template. CDR3 length equals 14 residues. V dropped 0 bases and J dropped 7 bases, with 9 bases sitting between them. Looked up from germline, CDR1 is ENHRY and CDR2 is SYGVKD. For this clonotype: Its antigen is as yet unknown.

The specimen sequenced was blood. This clonotype was obtained from a human donor in good health. This chain links TRBV10-3 with TRBJ2-2; unclear D gene. The CDR3 nucleotides read TGTGCCATCAGTGAGTCCCTGGATGGCGGGGAGCTGTTTTTT. As protein: CAISESLDGGELFF.